What follows is one T cell receptor (beta chain) and its context. No antigen is known for it. The data were obtained in a study of blood T cells in healthy people across ages. Germline values: CDR1 DFQATT, CDR2 SNEGSKA (reference sequence). V was trimmed by 1 base and J by 4 bases, leaving 10 bases between them. This CDR3 spans 13 amino acids. Study conclusions and caveats: Donors of long life had a larger count of naive CD4+ cells and greater diversity than aged donors.

Combining a sample-barcoded 5' primer with a J-beta primer mix, a second PCR ran for roughly 7 to 12 cycles. TCRdb ran MiXCR on the 5' RACE reads and lists one entry per CDR3 protein. The table lists over a million distinct CDR3 sequences, approximately 59% of them singletons. Sequenced material: blood. The receptor's source is a man younger than 35 in good health. V usage is TRBV20-1 and J usage is TRBJ1-1; no clear D gene. The CDR3 spells CSARGRRGTEAFF. The CDR3 DNA reads TGCAGTGCTAGAGGCCGACGGGGCACTGAAGCTTTCTTT.